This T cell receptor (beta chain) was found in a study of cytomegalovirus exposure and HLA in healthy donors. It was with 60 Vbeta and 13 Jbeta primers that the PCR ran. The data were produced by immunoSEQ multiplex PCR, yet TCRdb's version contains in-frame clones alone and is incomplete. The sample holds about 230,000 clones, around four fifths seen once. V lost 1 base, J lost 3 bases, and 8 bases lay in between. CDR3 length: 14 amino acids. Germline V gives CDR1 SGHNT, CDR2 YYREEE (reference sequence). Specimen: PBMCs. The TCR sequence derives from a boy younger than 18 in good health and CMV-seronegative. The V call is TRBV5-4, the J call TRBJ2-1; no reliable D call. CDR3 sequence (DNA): TGTGCCAGCAGCTTGTATGGAGTCTACAATGAGCAGTTCTTC. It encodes CASSLYGVYNEQFF. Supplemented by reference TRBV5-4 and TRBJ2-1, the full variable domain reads ETGVTQSPTHLIKTRGQQVTLRCSSQSGHNTVSWYQQALGQGPQFIFQYYREEENGRGNFPPRFSGLQFPNYSSELNVNALELDDSALYLCASSLYGVYNEQFFGPGTRLTVL.